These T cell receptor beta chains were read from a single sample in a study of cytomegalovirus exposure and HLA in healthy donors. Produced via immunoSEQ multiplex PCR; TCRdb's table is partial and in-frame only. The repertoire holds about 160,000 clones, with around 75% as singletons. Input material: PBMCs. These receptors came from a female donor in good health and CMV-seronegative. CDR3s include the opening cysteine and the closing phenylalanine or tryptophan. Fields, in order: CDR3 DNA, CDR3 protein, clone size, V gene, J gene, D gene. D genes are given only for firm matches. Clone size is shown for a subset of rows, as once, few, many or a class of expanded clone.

CDR3nt: TGTGCCAGCAGCTACTTGGGGCGCAGTTCCTACGAGCAGTACTTC
CDR3aa: CASSYLGRSSYEQYF
abundance: .
v_gene: TRBV13
j_gene: TRBJ2-7
d_gene: .

CDR3nt: TGTGCCAGCAGTTCAAGGCTGGACCCTAGCGGGAGGGCCCTATTCGAGCAGTACTTC
CDR3aa: CASSSRLDPSGRALFEQYF
abundance: few
v_gene: TRBV28
j_gene: TRBJ2-7
d_gene: TRBD2

CDR3nt: TGCGCCAGCAGCTTGGCCGGGAACAGGGGGCATGAGCAGTTCTTC
CDR3aa: CASSLAGNRGHEQFF
abundance: .
v_gene: TRBV5-1
j_gene: TRBJ2-1
d_gene: TRBD1

CDR3nt: TGTGCCAGCAGTGAGGACAGACTCCAGTACTTC
CDR3aa: CASSEDRLQYF
abundance: .
v_gene: TRBV2
j_gene: TRBJ2-7
d_gene: .

CDR3nt: TGTGCCAGCAGCGCTGGGGCGGGGGGGACGGAGACCCAGTACTTC
CDR3aa: CASSAGAGGTETQYF
abundance: .
v_gene: TRBV5-6
j_gene: TRBJ2-5
d_gene: TRBD2

CDR3nt: TGTGCCAGTAGTATAGGTGGCTTCCTCTCCTACGAGCAGTACTTC
CDR3aa: CASSIGGFLSYEQYF
abundance: .
v_gene: TRBV19
j_gene: TRBJ2-7
d_gene: .

CDR3nt: .
CDR3aa: CASSFGSGSLFVF
abundance: .
v_gene: TRBV7-9
j_gene: TRBJ2-3
d_gene: .

CDR3nt: TGTGCCAGCTCACCGGGGATTGGGGAGAATGAGCAGTTCTTC
CDR3aa: CASSPGIGENEQFF
abundance: .
v_gene: TRBV18
j_gene: TRBJ2-1
d_gene: .

CDR3nt: TGTGCCAGCAGGCGCCCCCAGGGTTCAACTAATGAAAAACTGTTTTTT
CDR3aa: CASRRPQGSTNEKLFF
abundance: .
v_gene: TRBV6-6
j_gene: TRBJ1-4
d_gene: .

CDR3nt: TGTGCCAGCAGCGAGTGGACAGGGGGCTCATACGAGCAGTACTTC
CDR3aa: CASSEWTGGSYEQYF
abundance: .
v_gene: TRBV7-6
j_gene: TRBJ2-7
d_gene: TRBD1

CDR3nt: TGTGCCAGCAGTTGGACATTGGGTCAGCCCCAGCATTTT
CDR3aa: CASSWTLGQPQHF
abundance: few
v_gene: TRBV2
j_gene: TRBJ1-5
d_gene: .

CDR3nt: TGTGCCAGCAGCTTGCAGGGTGGTAATTCACCCCTCCACTTT
CDR3aa: CASSLQGGNSPLHF
abundance: .
v_gene: TRBV7-2
j_gene: TRBJ1-6
d_gene: .

CDR3nt: TGCGCCAGCAGCCCACGACTAGCGGGAGGGGTGGATGAGCAGTTCTTC
CDR3aa: CASSPRLAGGVDEQFF
abundance: .
v_gene: TRBV4-3
j_gene: TRBJ2-1
d_gene: TRBD2

CDR3nt: TGTGCCAGCAGCTCTCAAAAGGGGAACTCTGGGGCCAACGTCCTGACTTTC
CDR3aa: CASSSQKGNSGANVLTF
abundance: .
v_gene: TRBV7-2
j_gene: TRBJ2-6
d_gene: .

CDR3nt: TGTGCTAGTGGTTTGGGGAGCACTGAAGCTTTCTTT
CDR3aa: CASGLGSTEAFF
abundance: .
v_gene: TRBV12-5
j_gene: TRBJ1-1
d_gene: .

CDR3nt: TGTGCCGCATCTAGCGGTTCCTACGAGCAGTACTTC
CDR3aa: CAASSGSYEQYF
abundance: .
v_gene: TRBV6-5
j_gene: TRBJ2-7
d_gene: TRBD2

CDR3nt: TGTGCCAGCGGAGAGACTAGCGGGAGGGCCGGTGCCGGGGAGCTGTTTTTT
CDR3aa: CASGETSGRAGAGELFF
abundance: .
v_gene: TRBV28
j_gene: TRBJ2-2
d_gene: TRBD2

CDR3nt: TGTGCCAGCAGTCCGCGGACAGAAAGCGGGAGGCCCAAGGGCACCGGGGAGCTGTTTTTT
CDR3aa: CASSPRTESGRPKGTGELFF
abundance: .
v_gene: TRBV27
j_gene: TRBJ2-2
d_gene: TRBD2

CDR3nt: TGTGCCAGCAGCGTCGACAGTGTCACAGATACGCAGTATTTT
CDR3aa: CASSVDSVTDTQYF
abundance: .
v_gene: TRBV9
j_gene: TRBJ2-3
d_gene: .

CDR3nt: TGTGCCAGCAGCTTAGCGGGTCAGGCCGGTAGGGAGCAGTTCTTC
CDR3aa: CASSLAGQAGREQFF
abundance: .
v_gene: TRBV11-1
j_gene: TRBJ2-1
d_gene: .

CDR3nt: TGTGCCAGCAGTTTGGGGACAGGGGCCTACGAGCAGTACTTC
CDR3aa: CASSLGTGAYEQYF
abundance: once
v_gene: TRBV27
j_gene: TRBJ2-7
d_gene: TRBD1

CDR3nt: TGCGCCAGCAGCCCGGGATGGGGAGATTACCAAGAGACCCAGTACTTC
CDR3aa: CASSPGWGDYQETQYF
abundance: .
v_gene: TRBV5-1
j_gene: TRBJ2-5
d_gene: .

CDR3nt: TGTGCCAGCAGTGTAGACACCAATAATTCACCCCTCCACTTT
CDR3aa: CASSVDTNNSPLHF
abundance: .
v_gene: TRBV6-1
j_gene: TRBJ1-6
d_gene: .

CDR3nt: TGTGCCAGCAACTCACGGGGGGCTAACTACGAGCAGTACTTC
CDR3aa: CASNSRGANYEQYF
abundance: .
v_gene: TRBV2
j_gene: TRBJ2-7
d_gene: .

CDR3nt: TGTGCCACCAGCCCCCGGGGGAAGAACACTGAAGCTTTCTTT
CDR3aa: CATSPRGKNTEAFF
abundance: .
v_gene: TRBV15
j_gene: TRBJ1-1
d_gene: .